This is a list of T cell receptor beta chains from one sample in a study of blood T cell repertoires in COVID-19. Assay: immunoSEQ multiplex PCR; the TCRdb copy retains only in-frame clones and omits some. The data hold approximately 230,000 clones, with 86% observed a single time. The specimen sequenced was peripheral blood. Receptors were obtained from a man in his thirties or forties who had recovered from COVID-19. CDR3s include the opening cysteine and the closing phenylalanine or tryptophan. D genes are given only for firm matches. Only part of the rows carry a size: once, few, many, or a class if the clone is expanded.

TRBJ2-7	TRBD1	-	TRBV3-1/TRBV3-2	CASSQVGPRGIDEQYF	TGTGCCAGCAGCCAAGTGGGCCCCAGGGGGATCGACGAGCAGTACTTC
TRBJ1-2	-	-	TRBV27	CASRSSGGYTF	TGTGCCAGCAGGTCCTCAGGGGGCTACACCTTC
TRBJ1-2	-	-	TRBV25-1	CASSGTKNRAYYGYTF	TGTGCCAGCAGTGGCACTAAAAACAGGGCTTACTATGGCTACACCTTC
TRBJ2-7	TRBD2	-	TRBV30	CAWRETSGIYEQYF	TGTGCCTGGAGGGAGACTAGCGGGATTTACGAGCAGTACTTC
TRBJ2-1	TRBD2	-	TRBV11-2	CASSLGPSGALYNEQFF	TGTGCCAGCAGCTTAGGGCCTAGCGGGGCCCTCTACAATGAGCAGTTCTTC
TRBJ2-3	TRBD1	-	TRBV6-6	CASSQQGAYTDTQYF	TGTGCCAGCAGTCAACAGGGGGCGTACACAGATACGCAGTATTTT
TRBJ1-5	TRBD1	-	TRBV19	CASSMPQGAGLQHF	TGTGCCAGTAGTATGCCCCAGGGGGCAGGGCTCCAGCATTTT
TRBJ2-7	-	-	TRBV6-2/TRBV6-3	CASSYDSHYEQYF	TGTGCCAGCAGTTACGACAGCCACTACGAGCAGTACTTC
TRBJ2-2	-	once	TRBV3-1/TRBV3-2	CASSLTSAGELFF	TGTGCCAGCAGCTTAACCTCGGCCGGGGAGCTGTTTTTT
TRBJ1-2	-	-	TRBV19	CASSIPSAGEEKPNYGYTF	TGTGCCAGTAGTATTCCCTCAGCGGGCGAGGAGAAACCTAACTATGGCTACACCTTC
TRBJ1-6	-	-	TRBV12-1	CASSPRSPLHF	TGTGCCAGCAGCCCTAGGTCACCCCTCCACTTT
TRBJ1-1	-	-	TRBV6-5	CASSHYTVAGTEAFF	TGTGCCAGCAGTCACTACACCGTGGCGGGCACTGAAGCTTTCTTT
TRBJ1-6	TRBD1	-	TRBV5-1	CASSLNSQGMSGNSPLHF	TGCGCCAGCAGCTTAAATTCACAGGGGATGTCGGGTAATTCACCCCTCCACTTT
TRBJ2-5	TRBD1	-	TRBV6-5	CASSSDREETQYF	TGTGCCAGCAGCTCCGACAGGGAAGAGACCCAGTACTTC